The present T cell receptor (beta chain) was sequenced within a study of T cell responses to AZD1222 COVID-19 vaccine. Some clones are missing from TCRdb's copy, which holds only in-frame ones; the method was immunoSEQ multiplex PCR. The sample contains fewer than 130,000 clones, 87% of which appear only once. Study findings and constraints: Baseline serology detected seropositivity in only a handful of AZD1222 recipients. It was only after the peak T cell response that any repertoires were sampled. After two AZD1222 doses, spike-specific TCR breadth and depth rose versus day 0.

CDR1 is MNHNS, CDR2 SASEGT, per germline. Trimming took off 2 bases at V and 5 bases at J, with 8 bases between the two ends. The CDR3 loop spans 13 amino acids. Turning to this clone: Its antigen is undetermined.

Samples with a second dose at about 4 or about 12 weeks were pooled together. V gene TRBV6-1 combines with J gene TRBJ2-3, with no clear D. Sample: peripheral blood, taken 28 days after the second AZD1222 dose. This clonotype was sampled from an adult who received the AZD1222 COVID-19 vaccine. CDR3 sequence: CASSEPGRDTQYF. The CDR3 coding sequence is TGTGCCAGCAGTGAACCGGGTCGAGATACGCAGTATTTT.